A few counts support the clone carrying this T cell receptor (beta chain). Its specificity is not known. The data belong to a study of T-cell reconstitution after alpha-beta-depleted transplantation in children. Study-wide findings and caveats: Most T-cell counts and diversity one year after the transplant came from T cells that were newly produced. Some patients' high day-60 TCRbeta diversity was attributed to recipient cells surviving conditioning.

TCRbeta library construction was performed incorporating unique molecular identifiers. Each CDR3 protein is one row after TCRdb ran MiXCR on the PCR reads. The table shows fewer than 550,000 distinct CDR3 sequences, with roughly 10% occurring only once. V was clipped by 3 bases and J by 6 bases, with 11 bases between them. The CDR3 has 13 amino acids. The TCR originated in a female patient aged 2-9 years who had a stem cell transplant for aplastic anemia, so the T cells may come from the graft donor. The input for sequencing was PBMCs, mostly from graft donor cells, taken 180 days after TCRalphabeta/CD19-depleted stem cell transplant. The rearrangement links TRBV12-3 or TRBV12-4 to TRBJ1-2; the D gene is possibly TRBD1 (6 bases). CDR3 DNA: TGTGCCAGCAGTTTTGGGGGGCAGGATGGCTACACCTTC. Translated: CASSFGGQDGYTF.